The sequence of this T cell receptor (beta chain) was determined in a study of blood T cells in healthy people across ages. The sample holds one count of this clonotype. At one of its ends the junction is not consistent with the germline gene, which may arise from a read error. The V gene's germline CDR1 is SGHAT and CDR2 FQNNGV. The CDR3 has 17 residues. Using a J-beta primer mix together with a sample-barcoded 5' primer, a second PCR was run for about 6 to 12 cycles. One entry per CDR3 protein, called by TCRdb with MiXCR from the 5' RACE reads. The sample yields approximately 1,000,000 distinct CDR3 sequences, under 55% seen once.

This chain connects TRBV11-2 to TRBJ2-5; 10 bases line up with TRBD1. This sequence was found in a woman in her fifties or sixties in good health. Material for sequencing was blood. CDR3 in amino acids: CASSLFDRGPGQGTQYF. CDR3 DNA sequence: TGTGCCAGCAGCTTATTCGACAGGGGGCCGGGGCAAGGGACCCAGTACTTC.